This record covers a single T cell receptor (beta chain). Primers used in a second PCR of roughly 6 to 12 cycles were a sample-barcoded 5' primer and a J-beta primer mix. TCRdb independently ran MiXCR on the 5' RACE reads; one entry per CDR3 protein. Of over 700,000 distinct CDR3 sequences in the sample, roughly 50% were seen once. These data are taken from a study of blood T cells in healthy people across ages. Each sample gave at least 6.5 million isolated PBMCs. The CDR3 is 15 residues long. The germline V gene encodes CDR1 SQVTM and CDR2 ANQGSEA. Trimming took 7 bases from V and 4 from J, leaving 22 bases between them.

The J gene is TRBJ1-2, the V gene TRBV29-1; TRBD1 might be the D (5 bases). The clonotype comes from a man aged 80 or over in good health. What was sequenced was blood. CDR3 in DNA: TGCAGCGCCGATGTTGGGGCAGAGGGCTCCTATGGCTACACCTTC. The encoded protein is CSADVGAEGSYGYTF.